One sample yielded the 19 T cell receptor beta chains listed below, sequenced in a study of cytomegalovirus exposure and HLA in healthy donors (dated 2017 in TCRdb). The library was built by means of the immunoSEQ multiplex PCR assay. For the multiplex PCR, a mixture combining 60 forward primers for TCR Vbeta segments and 13 reverse primers for TCR Jbeta segments was used. The immuneACCESS repertoire file appears here via TCRdb, limited to in-frame rearrangements. These files lack a portion of the clones; in checked studies, under half of the deficit traces to unresolved V genes, and the cause of the others is not known. The sample yields around 160,000 clones; around 73% were counted once. The ten biggest clones cover around 1.4% of the sample. The sequencing input was PBMCs. These receptors all stem from a male donor in good health and CMV-seronegative.

The J gene is TRBJ2-3, the V gene TRBV2; D perhaps matches TRBD2 (5 bases). CDR1 is SNHLY, CDR2 FYNNEI, per germline. The CDR3 spans 14 residues. V was cut by 10 bases and J by 0 bases, with 14 bases left in between. Here the CDR3 DNA reads TGTGCCATTTTCCCCGGGAAGAGCACAGATACGCAGTATTTT. This translates into CAIFPGKSTDTQYF.

The rearrangement uses TRBV28 and TRBJ2-5; 13 nucleotides match TRBD2. This CDR3 spans 15 amino acids. J lost 3 bases, V lost 6 bases, and 4 bases had no gene match. CDR1 is MDHEN and CDR2 is SYDVKM in the germline V gene. CDR3 in DNA: TGTGCCAGCAGGCCCGGGACTAGCGGGAAAGAGACCCAGTACTTC. Its translation: CASRPGTSGKETQYF.

V and J are TRBV18 and TRBJ1-1, with 7 bases lining up with TRBD1. With V trimmed by 2 bases and J by 0 bases, 3 bases remained unmatched. The CDR3 is 15 amino acids. Germline CDR1 and CDR2: KGHSH and LQKENI. The CDR3 DNA is TGTGCCAGCTCACCAGGGACAGCTATGAACACTGAAGCTTTCTTT. It specifies CASSPGTAMNTEAFF.

V is TRBV6-5 and J is TRBJ2-7, with a possible D match to TRBD1 (6 bases). Trimming cost V 3 bases and J 3 bases, with 12 bases left between them. The CDR3 sequence is 14 residues long. Germline V gene sequence: CDR1 MNHEY, CDR2 SVGAGI. This chain's CDR3 is CASSYGGADYEQYF. CDR3 DNA sequence: TGTGCCAGCAGTTATGGGGGCGCTGACTACGAGCAGTACTTC.

The chain joins TRBV27 to TRBJ2-3, with TRBD1 as a possible D gene (6 bases). CDR1 is MNHEY and CDR2 is SMNVEV in the germline V gene (reference sequence). Trimming left V 5 bases short and J 3 bases short, with 9 bases between. CDR3 size: 13 residues. This CDR3 is CASSLTGTDTQYF. CDR3 sequence (DNA): TGTGCCAGCAGTCTTACAGGGACAGATACGCAGTATTTT.

This clone was detected a few times. In DNA form, the CDR3 reads TGCGCCAGCAGCTCGTCCGGGACTAGCGGGGGGGCCGTGACCGGGGAGCTGTTTTTT. This translates into CASSSSGTSGGAVTGELFF. The rearrangement joins TRBV5-1 to TRBJ2-2; TRBD2 aligns across 16 bases. V was clipped by 3 bases and J by 5 bases; unmatched bases: 10. Germline assignment: CDR1 SGHRS and CDR2 YFSETQ. CDR3 length: 19 amino acids.

This clone was seen more than once but under ten times. The gene calls are TRBV7-6 and TRBJ2-1; 8 positions match TRBD2. This CDR3 comprises 18 residues. V was pared by 2 bases and J by 0 bases, with 9 bases of the junction left unmatched. Germline V lookup: CDR1 SGHVS, CDR2 FNYEAQ. The CDR3 is CASSLYAGGRSSYNEQFF. The CDR3 bases are TGTGCCAGCAGCTTATATGCGGGGGGTAGGAGCTCCTACAATGAGCAGTTCTTC.

Regarding this clone: An end of the junction differs from the germline gene, which may be a read error. The J gene is TRBJ1-2, the V gene TRBV18; a weak D match, TRBD1 (5 bases). Germline CDR1 and CDR2: KGHSH and LQKENI. The CDR3 extends over 15 amino acids. The CDR3 nucleotides are TGTGCCAGCTCACCACGCGGGGACCCTAACTATGGCTACATCTTC. Residues: CASSPRGDPNYGYIF.

The rearrangement joins TRBV18 to TRBJ1-1; D is possibly TRBD1 (6 bases). V was clipped by 5 bases and J by 8 bases, with 15 bases between them. Germline V CDR1 and CDR2: KGHSH, LQKENI. This CDR3 contains 13 residues. CDR3: CASSKNRVNEAFF. Here the CDR3 DNA reads TGTGCCAGCTCAAAGAACAGGGTTAACGAAGCTTTCTTT.

The V call is TRBV10-3, the J call TRBJ2-7, with TRBD1 identical over 8 bases. CDR3 length: 17 amino acids. Germline V gene sequence: CDR1 ENHRY, CDR2 SYGVKD. The ends lost 2 bases at V and 3 bases at J; junction bases unmatched: 12. CDR3 nucleotides: TGTGCCATCAGTGAGAGAGTCTGGACAGGGACGAACTACGAGCAGTACTTC. Translated: CAISERVWTGTNYEQYF.

The V and J genes are TRBV27 and TRBJ1-2; 8 nucleotides agree with TRBD1. J gave up 8 bases and V 2 bases, and 4 bases lay outside the gene matches. This CDR3 has 13 residues. Germline CDR1 reads MNHEY; CDR2 reads SMNVEV (reference sequence). CDR3 DNA sequence: TGTGCCAGCAGTTTAGGCGCAGGGGGCGGCTACACCTTC. Its protein product is CASSLGAGGGYTF.

The chain couples TRBV13 to TRBJ2-1; D might be TRBD2 (6 bases). Deletions cut 5 bases from V and 4 bases from J, with 15 bases between. CDR1 and CDR2 from the germline V gene are PRHDT and FYEKMQ (reference sequence). The CDR3 loop spans 15 amino acids. Written as DNA, the CDR3 is TGTGCCAGCAGCCCCCCTCCGCGGGGTTACAATGAGCAGTTCTTC. This codes for CASSPPPRGYNEQFF.

This clone is medium-sized. V gene TRBV6-6 combines with J gene TRBJ2-3; 9 bases are a match to TRBD2. J gave up 3 bases and V 5 bases, and 6 bases lay outside the gene matches. This CDR3 is 15 amino acids long. The V gene's germline CDR1 is MNHNY and CDR2 SVGAGI (reference sequence). In DNA form, the CDR3 reads TGTGCCAGCAGTAACATAGCGGGAGAAACAGATACGCAGTATTTT. Translation: CASSNIAGETDTQYF.

V usage is TRBV7-2 and J usage is TRBJ2-7; 11 bases match TRBD1. The CDR3 runs to 16 residues. J gave up 3 bases and V 6 bases, and 10 bases lay outside the gene matches. Germline CDR1 reads SGHTA; CDR2 reads FQGNSA. In nucleotides, the CDR3 is TGTGCCAGCAGGCCAGGGGACAGGGGGTTCGACTACGAGCAGTACTTC. Amino acids: CASRPGDRGFDYEQYF.

A word on this clone: The sample contains more than one DNA sequence encoding this CDR3. The chain recombines TRBV7-2 with TRBJ1-2; a possible D gene is TRBD1 (5 bases). From germline, CDR1 is SGHTA and CDR2 FQGNSA. This CDR3 contains 13 residues. Deletions cut 0 bases from V and 6 bases from J, with 8 bases between. CDR3 DNA: TGTGCCAGCAGCTTAGCGTCGGGGGATGGCTACACCTTC. Translating it yields CASSLASGDGYTF.

V and J are TRBV27 and TRBJ2-2; TRBD2 agrees at 9 bases. Looked up from germline, CDR1 is MNHEY and CDR2 is SMNVEV (reference sequence). Trimming at V came to 2 bases and at J to 2 bases, leaving 9 bases not matched to a gene. This CDR3 region has 18 residues. The DNA for the CDR3 is TGTGCCAGCAGTTTAATAGCGGGGGCCCAAAGAAACACCGGGGAGCTGTTTTTT. It translates to CASSLIAGAQRNTGELFF.

This clone was found a few times. V and J are TRBV6-5 and TRBJ1-4; TRBD1 might be the D (6 bases). The CDR3 runs 12 residues. Germline V gene data show CDR1 as MNHEY and CDR2 as SVGAGI. V lost 8 bases and J 8 bases, leaving 12 bases between the germline ends. The CDR3 nucleotides are TGTGCCAGCGGCAGGGGTCGAGAAAAACTGTTTTTT. Translating it yields CASGRGREKLFF.

About this clone: Sequence at one end of the junction differs from germline and may be a read error. The V call is TRBV7-7, the J call TRBJ1-3, with no clear D. This CDR3 is 14 amino acids long. Germline V gene data show CDR1 as SSHAT and CDR2 as FNYEAQ (reference sequence). The DNA for the CDR3 is TGTGCTAGCAGCCCCTCAGAATCCGGAAACACCATATATTTT. As protein: CASSPSESGNTIYF.

The chain combines TRBV4-1 with TRBJ1-1, with D uncertain. The CDR3 extends over 13 amino acids. Germline CDR1 MGHRA, CDR2 YSYEKL. V lost 4 bases, J lost 6 bases, and 12 bases lay in between. The CDR3 loop is CASSPLRRAEAFF. Written as DNA, the CDR3 is TGCGCCAGCAGCCCGCTAAGGCGGGCTGAAGCTTTCTTT.